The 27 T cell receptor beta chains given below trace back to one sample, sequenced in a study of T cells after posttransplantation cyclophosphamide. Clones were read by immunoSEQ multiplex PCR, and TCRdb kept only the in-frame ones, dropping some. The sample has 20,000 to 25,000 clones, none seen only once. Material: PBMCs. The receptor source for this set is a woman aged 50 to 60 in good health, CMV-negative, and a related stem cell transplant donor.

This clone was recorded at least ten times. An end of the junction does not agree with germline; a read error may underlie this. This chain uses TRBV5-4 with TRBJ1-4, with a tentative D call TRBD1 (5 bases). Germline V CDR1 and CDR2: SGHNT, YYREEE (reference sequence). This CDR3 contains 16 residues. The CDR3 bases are TGTGCCAGCAGCAAGAAAGACTCGGGGGGAAATGAAAGACTGTTTTTT. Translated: CASSKKDSGGNERLFF.

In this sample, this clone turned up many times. The CDR3 loop reads CASSDRDRGNYGYTF. The CDR3 DNA follows: TGTGCCAGCAGCGACCGGGACAGGGGTAACTATGGCTACACCTTC. This chain connects TRBV9 to TRBJ1-2; 10 bases map to TRBD1. V lost 3 bases, J lost 1 base, and 3 bases stayed unmatched. Germline-derived CDR1 and CDR2 are SGDLS and YYNGEE. This CDR3 spans 15 amino acids.

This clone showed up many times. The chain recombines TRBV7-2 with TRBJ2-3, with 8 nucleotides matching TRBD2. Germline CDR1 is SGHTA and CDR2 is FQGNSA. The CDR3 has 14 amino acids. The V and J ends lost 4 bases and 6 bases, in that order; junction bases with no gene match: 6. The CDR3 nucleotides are TGTGCCAGCAGCTACGGACTAGCCTCCGATACGCAGTATTTT. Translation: CASSYGLASDTQYF.

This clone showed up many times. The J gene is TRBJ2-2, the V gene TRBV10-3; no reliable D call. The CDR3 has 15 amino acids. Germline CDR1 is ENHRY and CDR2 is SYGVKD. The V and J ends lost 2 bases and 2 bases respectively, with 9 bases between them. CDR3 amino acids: CAISEVPGNTGELFF. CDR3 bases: TGTGCCATCAGTGAGGTCCCAGGAAACACCGGGGAGCTGTTTTTT.

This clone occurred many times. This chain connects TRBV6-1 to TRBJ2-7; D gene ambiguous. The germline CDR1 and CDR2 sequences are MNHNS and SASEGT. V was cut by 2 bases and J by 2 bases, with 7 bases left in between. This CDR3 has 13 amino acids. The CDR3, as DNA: TGTGCCAGCAGTGAACAGGCAGCCTACGAGCAGTACTTC. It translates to CASSEQAAYEQYF.

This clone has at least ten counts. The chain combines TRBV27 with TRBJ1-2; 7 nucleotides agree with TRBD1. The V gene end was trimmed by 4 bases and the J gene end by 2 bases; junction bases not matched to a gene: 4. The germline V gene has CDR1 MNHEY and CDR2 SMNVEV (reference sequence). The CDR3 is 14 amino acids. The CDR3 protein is CASSYRGLNYGYTF. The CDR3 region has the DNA TGTGCCAGCAGTTACAGGGGCCTCAACTATGGCTACACCTTC.

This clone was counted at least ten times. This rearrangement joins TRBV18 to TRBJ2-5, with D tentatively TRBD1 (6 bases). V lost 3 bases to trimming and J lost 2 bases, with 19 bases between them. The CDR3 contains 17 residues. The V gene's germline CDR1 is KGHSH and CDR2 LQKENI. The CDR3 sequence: CASSPNPGAGEQETQYF. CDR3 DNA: TGTGCCAGCTCACCTAATCCAGGGGCAGGGGAACAAGAGACCCAGTACTTC.

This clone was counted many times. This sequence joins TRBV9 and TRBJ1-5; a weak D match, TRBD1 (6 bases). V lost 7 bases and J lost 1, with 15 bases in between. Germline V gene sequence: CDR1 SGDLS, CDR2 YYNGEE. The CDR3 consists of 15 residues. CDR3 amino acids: CASGARGDSNQPQHF. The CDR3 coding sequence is TGTGCCAGCGGTGCCAGGGGCGACAGCAATCAGCCCCAGCATTTT.

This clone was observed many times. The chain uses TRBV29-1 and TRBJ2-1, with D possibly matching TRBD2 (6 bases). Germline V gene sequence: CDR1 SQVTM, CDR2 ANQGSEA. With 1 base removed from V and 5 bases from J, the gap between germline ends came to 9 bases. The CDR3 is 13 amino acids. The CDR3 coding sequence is TGCAGCGTTGAAGTACTAGCCAACAATGAGCAGTTCTTC. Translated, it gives CSVEVLANNEQFF.

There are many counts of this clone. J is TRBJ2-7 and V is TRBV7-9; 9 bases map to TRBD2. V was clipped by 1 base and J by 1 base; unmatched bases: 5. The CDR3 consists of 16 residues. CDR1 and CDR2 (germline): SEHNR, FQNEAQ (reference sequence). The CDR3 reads CASSLGIAGESYEQYF. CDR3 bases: TGTGCCAGCAGCTTAGGGATAGCGGGAGAGTCCTACGAGCAGTACTTC.

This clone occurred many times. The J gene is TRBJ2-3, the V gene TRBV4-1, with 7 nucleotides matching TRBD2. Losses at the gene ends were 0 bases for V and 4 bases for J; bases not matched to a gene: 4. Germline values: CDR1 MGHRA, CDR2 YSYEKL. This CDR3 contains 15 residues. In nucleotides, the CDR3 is TGCGCCAGCAGCCAAGATCAGGCGGGAGCAGATACGCAGTATTTT. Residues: CASSQDQAGADTQYF.

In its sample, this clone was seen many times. The CDR3 spells CASSLDEHRGSYEQYF. In DNA, the CDR3 is TGTGCCAGCAGCTTAGATGAGCACAGGGGTTCCTACGAGCAGTACTTC. The chain recombines TRBV11-2 with TRBJ2-7; 7 positions match TRBD1. V shed 0 bases, J shed 1 base, and the junction held 6 bases outside the gene matches. The CDR3 has 16 residues. Germline CDR1 SGHAT, CDR2 FQNNGV.

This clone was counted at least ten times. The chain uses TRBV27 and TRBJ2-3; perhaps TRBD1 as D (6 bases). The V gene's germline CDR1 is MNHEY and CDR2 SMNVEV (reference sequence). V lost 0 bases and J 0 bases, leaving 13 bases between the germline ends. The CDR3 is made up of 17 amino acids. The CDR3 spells CASSLSNIQGSTDTQYF. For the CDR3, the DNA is TGTGCCAGCAGTTTATCTAATATACAGGGAAGCACAGATACGCAGTATTTT.

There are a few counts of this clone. The CDR3, as DNA: TGTGCCACCAGGACAGGGGGTTTAGGAGGGTATGGCTACACCTTC. Protein sequence: CATRTGGLGGYGYTF. The chain uses TRBV27 and TRBJ1-2, with 10 nucleotides matching TRBD1. Germline V gene data show CDR1 as MNHEY and CDR2 as SMNVEV (reference sequence). Unmatched junction bases numbered 13, after V lost 10 bases and J lost 5 bases. The CDR3 is 15 amino acids.

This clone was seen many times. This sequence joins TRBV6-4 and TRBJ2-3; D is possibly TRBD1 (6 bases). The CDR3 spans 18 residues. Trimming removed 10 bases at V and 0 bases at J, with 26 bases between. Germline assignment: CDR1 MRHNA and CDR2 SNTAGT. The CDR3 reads CAIFTGVGTSTSTDTQYF. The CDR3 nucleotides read TGTGCCATCTTCACCGGTGTAGGGACAAGTACTAGCACAGATACGCAGTATTTT.

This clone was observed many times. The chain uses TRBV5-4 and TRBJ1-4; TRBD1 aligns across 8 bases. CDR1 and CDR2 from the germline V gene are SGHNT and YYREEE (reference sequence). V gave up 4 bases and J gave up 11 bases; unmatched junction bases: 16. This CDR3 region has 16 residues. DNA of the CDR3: TGTGCCAGCAGCCCCGGCCAGGGGGCGGTGAATAGGAAACTGTTTTTT. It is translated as CASSPGQGAVNRKLFF.

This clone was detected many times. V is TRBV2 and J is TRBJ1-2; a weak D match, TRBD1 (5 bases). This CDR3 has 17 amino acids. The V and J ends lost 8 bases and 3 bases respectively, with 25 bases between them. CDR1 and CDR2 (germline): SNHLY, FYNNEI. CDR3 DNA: TGTGCCAGCCTATTAGGACCATCGACAGAAGTCTACTATGGCTACACCTTC. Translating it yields CASLLGPSTEVYYGYTF.

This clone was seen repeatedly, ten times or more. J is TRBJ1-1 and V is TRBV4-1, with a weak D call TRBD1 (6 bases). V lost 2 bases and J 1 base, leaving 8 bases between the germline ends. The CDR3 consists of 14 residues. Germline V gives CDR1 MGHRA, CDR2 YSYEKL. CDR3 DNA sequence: TGCGCCAGCAGCCAAACAGGGTGGAACACTGAAGCTTTCTTT. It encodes CASSQTGWNTEAFF.

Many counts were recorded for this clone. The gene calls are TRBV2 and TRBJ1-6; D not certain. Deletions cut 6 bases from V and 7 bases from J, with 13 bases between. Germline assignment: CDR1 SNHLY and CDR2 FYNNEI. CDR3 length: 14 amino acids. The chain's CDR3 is CASRELEANSPLHF. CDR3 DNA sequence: TGTGCCAGCAGGGAATTGGAGGCGAATTCACCCCTCCACTTT.

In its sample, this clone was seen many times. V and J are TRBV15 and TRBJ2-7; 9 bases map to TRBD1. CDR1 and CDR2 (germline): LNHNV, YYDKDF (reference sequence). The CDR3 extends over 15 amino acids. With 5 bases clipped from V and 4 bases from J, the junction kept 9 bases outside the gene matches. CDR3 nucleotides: TGTGCCACCAGCTTTGTAGCCGGGACAGGGTACGAGCAGTACTTC. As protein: CATSFVAGTGYEQYF.

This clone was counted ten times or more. This CDR3 reads CASSFGGQGAYEQYF. DNA of the CDR3: TGTGCCAGCAGCTTCGGGGGACAGGGGGCCTACGAGCAGTACTTC. The J gene is TRBJ2-7, the V gene TRBV11-2; 11 positions agree with TRBD1. The V and J ends lost 3 bases and 2 bases, in that order; junction bases with no gene match: 3. This CDR3 contains 15 residues. CDR1 SGHAT and CDR2 FQNNGV come from the germline V gene. Full variable domain (outside the CDR3, taken from reference TRBV11-2 and TRBJ2-7): EAGVAQSPRYKIIEKRQSVAFWCNPISGHATLYWYQQILGQGPKLLIQFQNNGVVDDSQLPKDRFSAERLKGVDSTLKIQPAKLEDSAVYLCASSFGGQGAYEQYFGPGTRLTVT.

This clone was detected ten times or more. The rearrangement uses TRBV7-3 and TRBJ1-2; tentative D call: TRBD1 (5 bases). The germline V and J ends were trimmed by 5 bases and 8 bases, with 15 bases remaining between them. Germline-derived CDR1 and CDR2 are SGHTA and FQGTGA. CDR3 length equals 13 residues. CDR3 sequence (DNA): TGTGCCAGCAGCCAAGGCAGGGAAGGAGGCTACACCTTC. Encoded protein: CASSQGREGGYTF.

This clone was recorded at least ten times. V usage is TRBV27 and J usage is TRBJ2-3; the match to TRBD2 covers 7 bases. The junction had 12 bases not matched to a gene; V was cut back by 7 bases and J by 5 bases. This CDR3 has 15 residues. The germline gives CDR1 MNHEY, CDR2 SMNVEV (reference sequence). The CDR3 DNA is TGTGCCAGCACGCGGGGCGGGGGTCCTTTAGATACGCAGTATTTT. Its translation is CASTRGGGPLDTQYF.

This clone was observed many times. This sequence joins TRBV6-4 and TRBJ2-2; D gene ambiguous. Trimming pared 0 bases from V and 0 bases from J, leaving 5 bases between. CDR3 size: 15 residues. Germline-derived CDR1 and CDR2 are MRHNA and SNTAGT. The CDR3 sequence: CASSDSQTNTGELFF. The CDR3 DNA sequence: TGTGCCAGCAGTGACTCCCAGACGAACACCGGGGAGCTGTTTTTT.

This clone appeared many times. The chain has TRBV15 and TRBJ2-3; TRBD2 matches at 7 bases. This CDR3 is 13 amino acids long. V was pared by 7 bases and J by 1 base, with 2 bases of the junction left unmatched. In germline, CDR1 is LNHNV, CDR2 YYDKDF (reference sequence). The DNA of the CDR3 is TGTGCCACCAAACGGGGGGGCACAGATACGCAGTATTTT. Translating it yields CATKRGGTDTQYF.

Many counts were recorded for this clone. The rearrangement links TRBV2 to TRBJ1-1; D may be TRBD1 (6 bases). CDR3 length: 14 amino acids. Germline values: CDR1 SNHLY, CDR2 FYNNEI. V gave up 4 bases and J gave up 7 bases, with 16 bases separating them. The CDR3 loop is CASSVFEQGNEAFF. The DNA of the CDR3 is TGTGCCAGCAGTGTGTTCGAACAGGGAAATGAAGCTTTCTTT.

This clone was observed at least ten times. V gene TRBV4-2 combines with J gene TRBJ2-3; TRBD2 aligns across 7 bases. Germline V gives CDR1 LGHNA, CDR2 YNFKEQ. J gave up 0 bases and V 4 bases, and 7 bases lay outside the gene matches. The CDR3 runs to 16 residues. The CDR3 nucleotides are TGTGCCAGCAGCCCCCTTGGGGGGGAGAGCACAGATACGCAGTATTTT. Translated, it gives CASSPLGGESTDTQYF.